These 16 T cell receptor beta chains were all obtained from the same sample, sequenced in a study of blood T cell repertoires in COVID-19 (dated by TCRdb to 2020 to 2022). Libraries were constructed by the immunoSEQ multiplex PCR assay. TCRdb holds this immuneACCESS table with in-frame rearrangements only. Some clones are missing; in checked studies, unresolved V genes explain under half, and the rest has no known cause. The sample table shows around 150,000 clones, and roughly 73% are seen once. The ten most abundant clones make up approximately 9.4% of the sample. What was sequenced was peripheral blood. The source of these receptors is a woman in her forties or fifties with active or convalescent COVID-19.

CDR3 in amino acids: CASSPSGGASTGELFF. DNA for the CDR3: TGTGCCAGCAGCCCCAGCGGGGGGGCGAGCACCGGGGAGCTGTTTTTT. The chain carries TRBV11-3 and TRBJ2-2; 10 bases are a match to TRBD2. The V and J ends lost 5 bases and 4 bases, in that order; junction bases with no gene match: 7. This CDR3 contains 16 residues. CDR1 and CDR2 (germline): SGHNT, YENEEA.

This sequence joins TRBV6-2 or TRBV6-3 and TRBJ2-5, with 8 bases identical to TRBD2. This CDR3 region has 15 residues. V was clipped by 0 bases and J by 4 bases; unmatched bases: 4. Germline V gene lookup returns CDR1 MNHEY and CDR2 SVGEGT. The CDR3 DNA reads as TGTGCCAGCAGTTACTCGCGGCTAGCGGGAGAGACCCAGTACTTC. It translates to CASSYSRLAGETQYF.

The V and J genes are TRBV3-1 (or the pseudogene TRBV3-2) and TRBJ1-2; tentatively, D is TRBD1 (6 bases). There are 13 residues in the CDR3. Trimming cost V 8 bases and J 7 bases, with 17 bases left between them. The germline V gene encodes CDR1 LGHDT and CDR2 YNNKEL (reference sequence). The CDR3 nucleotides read TGTGCCAGCTCTGGGAGGGGGTCTAGTGGCTACACCTTC. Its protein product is CASSGRGSSGYTF.

CDR3 sequence: CASSLTWNQPQHF. The CDR3, as DNA: TGTGCCAGCAGCCTAACATGGAATCAGCCCCAGCATTTT. V gene TRBV3-1 (or the pseudogene TRBV3-2) combines with J gene TRBJ1-5; no definite D call. V lost 4 bases and J 4 bases, leaving 8 bases between the germline ends. The CDR3 is 13 residues long. Germline V gene sequence: CDR1 LGHDT, CDR2 YNNKEL (reference sequence).

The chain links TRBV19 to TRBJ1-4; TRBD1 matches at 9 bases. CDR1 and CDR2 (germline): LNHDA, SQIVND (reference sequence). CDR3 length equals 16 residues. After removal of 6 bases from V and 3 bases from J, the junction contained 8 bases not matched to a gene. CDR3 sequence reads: CASSITGGLANEKLFF. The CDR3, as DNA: TGTGCCAGTAGCATTACAGGGGGCCTGGCTAATGAAAAACTGTTTTTT.

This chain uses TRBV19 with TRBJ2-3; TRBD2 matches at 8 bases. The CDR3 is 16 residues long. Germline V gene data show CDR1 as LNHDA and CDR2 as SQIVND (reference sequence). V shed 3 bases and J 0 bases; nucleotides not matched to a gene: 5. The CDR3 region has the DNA TGTGCCAGTAGTATCCGTAGCGGGACGAGCACAGATACGCAGTATTTT. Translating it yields CASSIRSGTSTDTQYF.

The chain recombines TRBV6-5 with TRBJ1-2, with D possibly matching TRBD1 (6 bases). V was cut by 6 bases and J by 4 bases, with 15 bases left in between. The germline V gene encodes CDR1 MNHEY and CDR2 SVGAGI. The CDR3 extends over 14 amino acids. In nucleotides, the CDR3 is TGTGCCAGCAGCATCTCAGGGGTCGGCTATGGCTACACCTTC. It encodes CASSISGVGYGYTF.

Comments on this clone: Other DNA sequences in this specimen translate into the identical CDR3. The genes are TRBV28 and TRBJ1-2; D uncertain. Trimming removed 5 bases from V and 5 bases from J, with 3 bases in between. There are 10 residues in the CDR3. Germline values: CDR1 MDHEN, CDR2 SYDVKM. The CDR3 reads CASSRYGYTF. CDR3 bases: TGTGCCAGCAGTCGTTATGGCTACACCTTC.

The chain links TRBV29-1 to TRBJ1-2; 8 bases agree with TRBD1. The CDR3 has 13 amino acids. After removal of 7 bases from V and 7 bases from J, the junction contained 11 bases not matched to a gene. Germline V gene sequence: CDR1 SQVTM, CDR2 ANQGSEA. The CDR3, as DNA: TGCAGCGCCCAAAGAGGACAGGGTGTTGGCTACACCTTC. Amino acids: CSAQRGQGVGYTF.

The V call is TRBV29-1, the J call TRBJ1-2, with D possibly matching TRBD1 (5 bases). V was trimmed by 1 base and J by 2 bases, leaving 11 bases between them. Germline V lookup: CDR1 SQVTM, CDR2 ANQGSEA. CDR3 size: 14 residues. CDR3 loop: CSVEGSQENYGYTF. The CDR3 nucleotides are TGCAGCGTTGAAGGGTCACAGGAGAACTATGGCTACACCTTC. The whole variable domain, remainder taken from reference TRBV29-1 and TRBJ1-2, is SAVISQKPSRDICQRGTSLTIQCQVDSQVTMMFWYRQQPGQSLTLIATANQGSEATYESGFVIDKFPISRPNLTFSTLTVSNMSPEDSSIYLCSVEGSQENYGYTFGSGTRLTVV.

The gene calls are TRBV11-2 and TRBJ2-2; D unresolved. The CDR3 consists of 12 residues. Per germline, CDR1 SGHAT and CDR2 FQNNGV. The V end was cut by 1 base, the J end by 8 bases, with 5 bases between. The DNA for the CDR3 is TGTGCCAGCAGCTTAGCGTTAGGGGAGCTGTTTTTT. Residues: CASSLALGELFF.

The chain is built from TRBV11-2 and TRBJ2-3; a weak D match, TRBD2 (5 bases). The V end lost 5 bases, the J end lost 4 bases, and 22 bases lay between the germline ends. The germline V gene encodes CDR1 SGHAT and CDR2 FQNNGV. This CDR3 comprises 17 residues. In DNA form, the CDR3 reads TGTGCCAGCAGCCTTAACCTACGGGGTACTAAGGCAGATACGCAGTATTTT. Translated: CASSLNLRGTKADTQYF.

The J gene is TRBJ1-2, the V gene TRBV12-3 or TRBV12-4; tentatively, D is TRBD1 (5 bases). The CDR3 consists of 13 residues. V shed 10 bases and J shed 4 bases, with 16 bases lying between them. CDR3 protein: CATDRGDRYGYTF. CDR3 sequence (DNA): TGTGCCACCGACCGGGGGGATCGCTATGGCTACACCTTC.

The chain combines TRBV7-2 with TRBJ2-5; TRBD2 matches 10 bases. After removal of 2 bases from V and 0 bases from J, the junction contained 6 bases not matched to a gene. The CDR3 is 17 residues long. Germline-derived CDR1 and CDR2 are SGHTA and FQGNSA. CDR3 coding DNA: TGTGCCAGCAGCTTATGGGGTAGCGGGAGGTACCAAGAGACCCAGTACTTC. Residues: CASSLWGSGRYQETQYF.

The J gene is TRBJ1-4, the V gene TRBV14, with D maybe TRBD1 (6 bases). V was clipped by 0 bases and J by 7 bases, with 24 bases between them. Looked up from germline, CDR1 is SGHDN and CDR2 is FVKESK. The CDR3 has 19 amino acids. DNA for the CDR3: TGTGCCAGCAGCCAAGACCGAACAGGGTCAGTTATTGGAGGTGAAAAACTGTTTTTT. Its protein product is CASSQDRTGSVIGGEKLFF.

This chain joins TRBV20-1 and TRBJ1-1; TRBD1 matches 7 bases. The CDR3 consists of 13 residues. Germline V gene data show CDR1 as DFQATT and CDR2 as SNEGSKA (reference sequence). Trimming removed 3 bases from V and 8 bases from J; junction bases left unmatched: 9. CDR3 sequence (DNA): TGCAGTGCTAGTAAGGACAGGATAGGGGAAGCTTTCTTT. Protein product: CSASKDRIGEAFF.